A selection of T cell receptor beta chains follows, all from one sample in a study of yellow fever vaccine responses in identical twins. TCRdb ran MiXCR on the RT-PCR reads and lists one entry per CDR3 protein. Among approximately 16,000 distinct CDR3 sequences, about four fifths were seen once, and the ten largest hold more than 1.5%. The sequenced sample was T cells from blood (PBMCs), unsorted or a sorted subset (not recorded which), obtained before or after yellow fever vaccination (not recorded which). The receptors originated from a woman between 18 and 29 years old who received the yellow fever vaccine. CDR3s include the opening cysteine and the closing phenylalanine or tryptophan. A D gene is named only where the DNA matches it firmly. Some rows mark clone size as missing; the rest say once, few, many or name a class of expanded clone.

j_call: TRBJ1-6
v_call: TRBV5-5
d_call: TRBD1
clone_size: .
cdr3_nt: TGTGCCAGCAGCATGATACCATTGGACAGGATGAATTCACCCCTCCACTTT
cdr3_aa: CASSMIPLDRMNSPLHF

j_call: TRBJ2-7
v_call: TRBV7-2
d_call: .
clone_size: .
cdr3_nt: TGTGCCAGCAGCTTAGTGCTTAAAGAGCCCCCGGGGTCCTACGAGCAGTACTTC
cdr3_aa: CASSLVLKEPPGSYEQYF

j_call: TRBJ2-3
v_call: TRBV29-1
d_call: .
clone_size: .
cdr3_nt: TGCAGCGTCCGAACCGGGACAGATACGCAGTATTTT
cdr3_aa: CSVRTGTDTQYF

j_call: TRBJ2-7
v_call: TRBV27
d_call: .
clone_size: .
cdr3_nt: TGTGCCAGCAGTTTATCATTATCCCCGACAGGGACTACCTACGAGCAGTACTTC
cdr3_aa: CASSLSLSPTGTTYEQYF

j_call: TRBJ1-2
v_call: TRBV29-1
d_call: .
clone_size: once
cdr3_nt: TGCAGCGCCGGGAGAGGGGATGGCTACACCTTC
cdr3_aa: CSAGRGDGYTF

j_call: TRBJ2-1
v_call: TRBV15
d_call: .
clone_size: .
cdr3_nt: TGTGCCACCAGCAGAGATTACGATGAGCAGTTCTTC
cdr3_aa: CATSRDYDEQFF

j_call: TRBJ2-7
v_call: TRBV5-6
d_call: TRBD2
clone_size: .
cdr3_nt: TGTGCCAGCAGCTTCTCTAGCGGGAGGTTCGAGCAGTACTTC
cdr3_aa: CASSFSSGRFEQYF

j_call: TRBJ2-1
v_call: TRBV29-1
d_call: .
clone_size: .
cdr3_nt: TGCAGCGTTGAAAGGGGGGGCGCTGAGCAGTTCTTC
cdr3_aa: CSVERGGAEQFF

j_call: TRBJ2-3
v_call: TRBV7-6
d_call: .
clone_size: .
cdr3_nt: TGTGCCAGCAGCAAACTAGGACTAACCTATAGCACAGATACGCAGTATTTT
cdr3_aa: CASSKLGLTYSTDTQYF

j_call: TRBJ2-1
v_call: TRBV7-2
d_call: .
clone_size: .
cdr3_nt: TGTGCCAGCAGCTTAGCGCCAGGTTTCTATGAGCAGTTCTTC
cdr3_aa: CASSLAPGFYEQFF

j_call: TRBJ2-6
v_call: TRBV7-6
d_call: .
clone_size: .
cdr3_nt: TGTGCCAGCAGCTTACTAGCTGTTTATGGGGCCAACGTCCTGACTTTC
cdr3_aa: CASSLLAVYGANVLTF

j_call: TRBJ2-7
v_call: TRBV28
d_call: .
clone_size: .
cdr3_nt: TGTGCCAGCAGAGAGCCCCGGACAGCCTACGAGCAGTACTTC
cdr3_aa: CASREPRTAYEQYF

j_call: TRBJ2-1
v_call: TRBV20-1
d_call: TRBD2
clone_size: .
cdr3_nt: TGCAGTGCTAGAGGGACTAGCGGAGACAATGAGCAGTTCTTC
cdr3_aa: CSARGTSGDNEQFF

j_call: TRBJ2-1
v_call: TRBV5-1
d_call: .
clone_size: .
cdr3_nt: TGCGCCAGCAGCTTGTCGACCGTTCAGAACCGCTACAATGAGCAGTTCTTC
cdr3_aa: CASSLSTVQNRYNEQFF

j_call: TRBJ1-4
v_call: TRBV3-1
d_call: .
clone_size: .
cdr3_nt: TGTGCCAGCAGCCCCGACTGGAGTAGAGAAAAACTGTTTTTT
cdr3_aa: CASSPDWSREKLFF

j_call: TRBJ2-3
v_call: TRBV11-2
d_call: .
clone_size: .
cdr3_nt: TGTGCCAGCAGCTTTTGGGCGGGTACGCAGTATTTT
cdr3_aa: CASSFWAGTQYF

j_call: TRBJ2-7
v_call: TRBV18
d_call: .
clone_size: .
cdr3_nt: TGTGCCAGCTCAGCCGGCGACGGCGGCTACGAGCAGTACTTC
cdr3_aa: CASSAGDGGYEQYF

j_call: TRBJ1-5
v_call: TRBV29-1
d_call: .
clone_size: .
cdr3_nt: TGCAGCGTTGGGGACCCACCTCAGCCCCAGCATTTT
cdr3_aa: CSVGDPPQPQHF

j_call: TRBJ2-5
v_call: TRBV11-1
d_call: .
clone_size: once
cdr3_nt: TGTGCCAGCAGCTTTGCCCGGGGAGGCCAAGAGACCCAGTACTTC
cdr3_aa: CASSFARGGQETQYF

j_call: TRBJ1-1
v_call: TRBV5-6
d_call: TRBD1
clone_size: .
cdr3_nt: TGTGCCAGCACCGAGACAGGGAAGGGCACTGAAGCTTTCTTT
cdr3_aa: CASTETGKGTEAFF

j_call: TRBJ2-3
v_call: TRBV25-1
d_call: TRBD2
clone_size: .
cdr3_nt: TGTGCCAGCGGACTAGCGCCAGATACGCAGTATTTT
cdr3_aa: CASGLAPDTQYF

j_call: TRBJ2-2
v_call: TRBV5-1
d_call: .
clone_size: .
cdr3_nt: TGCGCCAGCAGCCGTACTAGCACGAACACCGGGGAGCTGTTTTTT
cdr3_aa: CASSRTSTNTGELFF

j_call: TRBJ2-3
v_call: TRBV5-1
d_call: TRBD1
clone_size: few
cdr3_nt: TGCGCCAGCAGCTTTCGGTTAGGGGGCAGTGAAGATACGCAGTATTTT
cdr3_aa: CASSFRLGGSEDTQYF

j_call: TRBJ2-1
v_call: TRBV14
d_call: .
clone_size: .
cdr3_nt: TGTGCCAGCAGCCAAGAACCGGGACAAGTCTACAATGAGCAGTTCTTC
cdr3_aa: CASSQEPGQVYNEQFF

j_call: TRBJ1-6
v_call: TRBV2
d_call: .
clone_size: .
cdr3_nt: TGTGCCAGCAGTGAAGTCAGGGAGCGATATTCACCCCTCCACTTT
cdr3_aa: CASSEVRERYSPLHF

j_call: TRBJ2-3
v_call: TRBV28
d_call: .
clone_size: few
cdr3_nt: TGTGCCAGCAGTTCGACCGGAGCAGATACGCAGTATTTT
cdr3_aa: CASSSTGADTQYF